The 20 T cell receptor beta chains presented below share a single source sample, sequenced in a study of shared clonotypes between healthy human individuals. Assay used: immunoSEQ multiplex PCR; TCRdb lists only in-frame clones, some missing. Of 2 million to 2.5 million clones listed, about nine tenths are singletons. The sequencing sample was made of naive CD4+ T cells from PBMCs. Stated subset: CD45RA+ positively selected. The receptor set was obtained from a man aged 18 to 30 in good health. Some clones in this sample may be carry-over from other donors' samples.

The chain recombines TRBV28 with TRBJ2-7; possibly TRBD1 for D (6 bases). The CDR3 totals 14 residues. Germline V lookup: CDR1 MDHEN, CDR2 SYDVKM. V was trimmed by 6 bases and J by 8 bases, leaving 20 bases between them. The CDR3 reads CASSTAITGHKQYF. Written as DNA, the CDR3 is TGTGCCAGCAGCACTGCGATAACAGGGCACAAGCAGTACTTC. Full variable domain (missing parts from reference TRBV28 and TRBJ2-7): DVKVTQSSRYLVKRTGEKVFLECVQDMDHENMFWYRQDPGLGLRLIYFSYDVKMKEKGDIPEGYSVSREKKERFSLILESASTNQTSMYLCASSTAITGHKQYFGPGTRLTVT.

The chain uses TRBV12-5 and TRBJ2-3; 10 positions match TRBD2. The V gene end was trimmed by 7 bases and the J gene end by 3 bases; junction bases not matched to a gene: 7. The CDR3 is 15 residues long. Germline assignment: CDR1 LGHNT and CDR2 FRNRAP. CDR3 loop: CASAPGTSATDTQYF. The CDR3 region has the DNA TGTGCTAGTGCCCCCGGGACTAGCGCGACAGATACGCAGTATTTT.

This rearrangement joins TRBV5-1 to TRBJ2-3; 12 nucleotides agree with TRBD2. With V trimmed by 2 bases and J by 4 bases, 2 bases remained unmatched. The germline gives CDR1 SGHRS, CDR2 YFSETQ. This CDR3 has 15 amino acids. For the CDR3, the DNA is TGCGCCAGCAGCTTTGCTAGCGGGGGGGCAGATACGCAGTATTTT. This gives the protein CASSFASGGADTQYF.

The chain couples TRBV5-8 to TRBJ2-4, with 7 bases that match TRBD2. The CDR3 runs to 15 residues. Germline V gene lookup returns CDR1 SGHTS and CDR2 YDEGEE. V lost 3 bases, J lost 7 bases, and 10 bases stayed unmatched. The CDR3 sequence is CASSSGTTKSNIQYF. The CDR3 nucleotides are TGTGCCAGCAGCTCCGGGACTACAAAAAGTAACATTCAGTACTTC.

This chain joins TRBV5-5 and TRBJ1-2; D is uncertain. The CDR3 contains 16 residues. V was pared by 2 bases and J by 1 base, with 15 bases between. The germline V gene encodes CDR1 SGHKS and CDR2 YYEKEE (reference sequence). CDR3 in amino acids: CASSLIVQSNNYGYTF. The CDR3 bases are TGTGCCAGCAGCTTAATAGTACAGTCGAATAACTATGGCTACACCTTC.

V usage is TRBV28 and J usage is TRBJ2-1; a weak D match, TRBD2 (6 bases). The length of the CDR3 is 18 residues. Germline values: CDR1 MDHEN, CDR2 SYDVKM. Trimming stripped 5 bases from V and 5 bases from J, with 25 bases between. The CDR3 sequence is CASSPPRTRESGDNEQFF. The CDR3 DNA is TGTGCCAGCAGTCCCCCGAGGACCCGGGAGAGCGGTGACAATGAGCAGTTCTTC.

The rearrangement links TRBV6-5 to TRBJ1-2, with D possibly being TRBD1 (6 bases). CDR1 is MNHEY and CDR2 is SVGAGI in the germline V gene. The CDR3 runs to 14 residues. V was shortened by 6 bases and J by 2 bases, with 13 bases between the two germline ends. The CDR3 here is CASSRRGGNYGYTF. CDR3 nucleotide sequence: TGTGCCAGCAGCCGGAGGGGGGGCAACTATGGCTACACCTTC.

This chain joins TRBV5-1 and TRBJ2-3, with 9 bases matching TRBD1. The V segment lost 3 bases and the J segment 5 bases; nucleotides outside the gene matches: 4. Looked up from germline, CDR1 is SGHRS and CDR2 is YFSETQ. CDR3 length: 14 residues. The CDR3 DNA follows: TGCGCCAGCAGCTCCGGGACAGGGAAAGATACGCAGTATTTT. It translates to CASSSGTGKDTQYF.

This clone has a handful of counts. The chain has TRBV7-9 and TRBJ1-4; no clear D. Trimming stripped 4 bases from V and 0 bases from J, with 9 bases between. The V gene's germline CDR1 is SEHNR and CDR2 FQNEAQ (reference sequence). The CDR3 runs 15 residues. The CDR3 region is CASSSGRATNEKLFF. The CDR3 DNA reads TGTGCCAGCAGCTCCGGGCGCGCAACTAATGAAAAACTGTTTTTT.

The V gene is TRBV7-9, the J gene TRBJ2-1; 9 bases map to TRBD1. Germline CDR1 reads SEHNR; CDR2 reads FQNEAQ (reference sequence). The V segment lost 1 base and the J segment 5 bases; nucleotides outside the gene matches: 6. The CDR3 extends over 16 amino acids. Here the CDR3 reads CASSLDPGQGNNEQFF. CDR3 in DNA: TGTGCCAGCAGCTTAGACCCGGGACAGGGAAACAATGAGCAGTTCTTC.

J is TRBJ2-1 and V is TRBV5-1; TRBD2 aligns across 9 bases. After removal of 4 bases from V and 4 bases from J, the junction contained 6 bases not matched to a gene. The CDR3 totals 15 residues. Germline V CDR1 and CDR2: SGHRS, YFSETQ. The CDR3 DNA reads as TGCGCCAGCAGCGAATTGGGACTAGCATACAATGAGCAGTTCTTC. Protein: CASSELGLAYNEQFF. The full variable domain, its missing parts supplied by reference TRBV5-1 and TRBJ2-1, is KAGVTQTPRYLIKTRGQQVTLSCSPISGHRSVSWYQQTPGQGLQFLFEYFSETQRNKGNFPGRFSGRQFSNSRSEMNVSTLELGDSALYLCASSELGLAYNEQFFGPGTRLTVL.

The rearrangement links TRBV5-1 to TRBJ1-1; TRBD1 is a possible D gene (5 bases). V lost 0 bases and J lost 11, with 17 bases in between. The germline CDR1 and CDR2 sequences are SGHRS and YFSETQ. This CDR3 comprises 14 residues. The DNA of the CDR3 is TGCGCCAGCAGCTTGGACCCGACAGCGGGTAAGGCTTTCTTT. This codes for CASSLDPTAGKAFF.

The gene calls are TRBV6-1 and TRBJ2-2; D assignment may be TRBD1 or TRBD2 (5 bases each). This CDR3 spans 13 amino acids. The germline V gene encodes CDR1 MNHNS and CDR2 SASEGT. V lost 8 bases and J 0 bases, leaving 7 bases between the germline ends. For the CDR3, the DNA is TGTGCCAGCGGGACGGCGAACACCGGGGAGCTGTTTTTT. Translated, it gives CASGTANTGELFF.

This clone was counted a single time. CDR3 DNA sequence: TGCGCCAGCAGCCAAGGTCTTAGGGGACCCTACGAGCAGTACTTC. Encoded protein: CASSQGLRGPYEQYF. This chain joins TRBV4-3 and TRBJ2-7; D is tentatively TRBD1 or TRBD2 (5 bases each). The V gene lost 1 base and the J gene lost 2 bases, with 12 bases spanning the gap. The V gene's germline CDR1 is LGHNA and CDR2 YSLEER. The CDR3 totals 15 residues.

V gene TRBV5-1 combines with J gene TRBJ2-4; D uncertain. Germline values: CDR1 SGHRS, CDR2 YFSETQ. The CDR3 covers 14 residues. V was cut by 1 base and J by 1 base, with 6 bases left in between. The CDR3 spells CASSLISAKNIQYF. CDR3 sequence (DNA): TGCGCCAGCAGCTTGATCAGCGCCAAAAACATTCAGTACTTC.

The genes are TRBV18 and TRBJ2-5, with TRBD1 identical over 7 bases. The CDR3 is 14 amino acids. V trimming: 4 bases; J trimming: 5 bases; junction bases outside the gene matches: 7. Germline V gene data show CDR1 as KGHSH and CDR2 as LQKENI. CDR3 coding DNA: TGTGCCAGCTCACTTGACAGGGCCGGGGAGACCCAGTACTTC. Amino acid sequence: CASSLDRAGETQYF.

This clone was found once. This chain links TRBV5-1 with TRBJ2-5; a possible D gene is TRBD2 (5 bases). Germline V lookup: CDR1 SGHRS, CDR2 YFSETQ. V was clipped by 4 bases and J by 4 bases, with 14 bases between them. The CDR3 is made up of 14 amino acids. CDR3 sequence (DNA): TGCGCCAGCAGCCGGACGGGAAGTTCAGAGACCCAGTACTTC. It yields the protein CASSRTGSSETQYF.

About this clone itself: The same CDR3 arises from other DNA sequences in this sample as well. The CDR3 DNA follows: TGTGCCAGCAGCCCCGCGCGGTACAATGAGCAGTTCTTC. Translation gives CASSPARYNEQFF. The rearrangement links TRBV7-3 to TRBJ2-1; no clear D. The V gene's germline CDR1 is SGHTA and CDR2 FQGTGA. With 5 bases removed from V and 4 bases from J, the gap between germline ends came to 9 bases. This CDR3 spans 13 amino acids.

The chain links TRBV7-2 to TRBJ2-1; TRBD2 agrees at 9 bases. V dropped 7 bases and J dropped 7; count of bases not matched to a gene: 5. The germline gives CDR1 SGHTA, CDR2 FQGNSA. The CDR3 has 13 amino acids. The CDR3 loop is CASKVAGVNEQFF. The CDR3 nucleotides are TGTGCCAGCAAAGTAGCGGGAGTAAATGAGCAGTTCTTC. Together with reference TRBV7-2 and TRBJ2-1, the CDR3 gives the full variable domain: GAGVSQSPSNKVTEKGKDVELRCDPISGHTALYWYRQSLGQGLEFLIYFQGNSAPDKSGLPSDRFSAERTGGSVSTLTIQRTQQEDSAVYLCASKVAGVNEQFFGPGTRLTVL.

The chain couples TRBV4-2 to TRBJ1-4; 10 nucleotides agree with TRBD1. The ends lost 0 bases at V and 0 bases at J; junction bases unmatched: 7. CDR1 and CDR2 from the germline V gene are LGHNA and YNFKEQ. This CDR3 comprises 19 residues. CDR3 loop: CASSQEGPGTGATNEKLFF. DNA of the CDR3: TGTGCCAGCAGCCAAGAAGGCCCCGGGACAGGGGCAACTAATGAAAAACTGTTTTTT.